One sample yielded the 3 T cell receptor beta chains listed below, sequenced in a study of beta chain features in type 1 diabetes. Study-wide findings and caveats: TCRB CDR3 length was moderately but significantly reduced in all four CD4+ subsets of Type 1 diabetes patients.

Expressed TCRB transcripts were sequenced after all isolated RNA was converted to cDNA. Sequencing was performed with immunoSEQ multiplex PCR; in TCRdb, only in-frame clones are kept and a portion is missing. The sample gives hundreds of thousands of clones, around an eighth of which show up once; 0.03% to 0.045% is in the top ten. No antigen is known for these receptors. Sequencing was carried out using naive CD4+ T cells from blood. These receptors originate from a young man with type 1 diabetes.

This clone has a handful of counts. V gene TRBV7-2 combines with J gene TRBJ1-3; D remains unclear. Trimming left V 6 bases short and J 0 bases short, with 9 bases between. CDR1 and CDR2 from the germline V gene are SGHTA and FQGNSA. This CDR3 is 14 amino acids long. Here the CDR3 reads CASSPRNSGNTIYF. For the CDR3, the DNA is TGTGCCAGCAGTCCCCGGAACTCTGGAAACACCATATATTTT.

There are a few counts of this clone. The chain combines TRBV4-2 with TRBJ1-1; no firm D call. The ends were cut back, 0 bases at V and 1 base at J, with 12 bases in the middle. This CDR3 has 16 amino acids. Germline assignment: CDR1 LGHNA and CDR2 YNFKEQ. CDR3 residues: CASSQDRTVWNTEAFF. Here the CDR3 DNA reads TGTGCCAGCAGCCAAGATCGTACGGTGTGGAACACTGAAGCTTTCTTT.

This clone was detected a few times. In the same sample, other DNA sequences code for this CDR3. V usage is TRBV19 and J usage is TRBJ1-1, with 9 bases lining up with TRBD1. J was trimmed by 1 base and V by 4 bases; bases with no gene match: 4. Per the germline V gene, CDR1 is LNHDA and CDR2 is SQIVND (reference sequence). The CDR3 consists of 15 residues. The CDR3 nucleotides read TGTGCCAGTAGTACCCCGGACAGGGGGAACACTGAAGCTTTCTTT. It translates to CASSTPDRGNTEAFF.